Each of the 3 T cell receptor beta chains below was sequenced from the same sample in a study of early T cells in non-severe SARS-CoV-2 infection. MiXCR, applied by TCRdb to the 5' RACE reads, yields one record per CDR3 protein. The top ten hold over 8% of the sample, which has 50,000 or so distinct CDR3 sequences, 7% to 9% seen once. The sample taken for sequencing was whole blood. The source of these receptors is an adult who was a healthcare worker with PCR-confirmed SARS-CoV-2 infection or an uninfected control (not recorded which).

This clonotype was seen more than once but under ten times. The J gene is TRBJ1-1, the V gene TRBV7-9; no firm D call. Germline CDR1 and CDR2: SEHNR and FQNEAQ (reference sequence). The CDR3 runs 12 residues. The V gene lost 3 bases and the J gene lost 1 base, with 3 bases spanning the gap. The CDR3 region is CASSFSNTEAFF. In nucleotides, the CDR3 is TGTGCCAGCAGCTTCTCGAACACTGAAGCTTTCTTT. Drawing the rest from reference TRBV7-9 and TRBJ1-1, the complete variable domain is DTGVSQNPRHKITKRGQNVTFRCDPISEHNRLYWYRQTLGQGPEFLTYFQNEAQLEKSRLLSDRFSAERPKGSFSTLEIQRTEQGDSAMYLCASSFSNTEAFFGQGTRLTVV.

This clonotype was recorded many times. The chain combines TRBV18 with TRBJ1-1; TRBD1 matches at 7 bases. The junction had 5 bases not matched to a gene; V was cut back by 6 bases and J by 4 bases. Germline CDR1 is KGHSH and CDR2 is LQKENI. The CDR3 contains 13 residues. CDR3 protein: CASSPDRATEAFF. CDR3 bases: TGTGCCAGCTCCCCAGACAGGGCCACTGAAGCTTTCTTT.

The genes are TRBV14 and TRBJ2-1, with 8 bases lining up with TRBD1. The J segment lost 2 bases and the V segment lost 3 bases, leaving 3 bases of the junction unmatched. CDR1 SGHDN and CDR2 FVKESK come from the germline V gene. This CDR3 is 15 amino acids long. Here the CDR3 DNA reads TGTGCCAGCAGCCACTACAGGGGGACCTACAATGAGCAGTTCTTC. Its protein is CASSHYRGTYNEQFF.